This paragraph covers one T cell receptor beta chain sequence. Its antigen target is currently unknown. No base-level quality is on record; no much larger clone is a single base apart. Whole blood was collected in K2EDTA tubes by collaborating institutions according to the institutions' own protocols. For TCRbeta analysis, collaborator samples were shipped as frozen whole blood, as isolated PBMCs, or as DNA extracted from either sample type. TCRbeta CDR3 regions were amplified from genomic DNA by means of the immunoSEQ Assay, a bias-controlled multiplex PCR. Per the original workflow: The number of nucleated cells in each sample was estimated by amplification of reference gene primers within the assay. Sequence reads were collapsed and filtered to measure the absolute abundance of every unique TCRbeta CDR3 rearrangement. For each sample, productive Simpson clonality was calculated as the square root of Simpson's diversity index across productive rearrangements. Here the immuneACCESS table is served through TCRdb, limited to in-frame sequences with V and J called. Missing clones are a known gap in these copies; in checked studies unresolved V genes cover under half, and the rest lacks a known reason. The V and J calls and the clone size are those of that table, but D and trimming were determined from the DNA. The sample table holds 150,000 to 200,000 clones, of which more than 80% were seen once. Clones ranked in the top ten supply 8.2% of the sample.

CDR1 SNHLY and CDR2 FYNNEI were looked up in the germline V gene. Measured from the cysteine to the phenylalanine, the CDR3 is 13 residues long. Only CDR3 DNA is held: 39 bases, read in frame from base 1. Trimming removed 3 bases from V and 3 bases from J, leaving 8 bases between the germline ends. The data stem from a study of blood T cell repertoires in COVID-19 (TCRdb year 2020). Context from the whole study: The collaborator samples originated in the United States, Italy and Spain and spanned the acute and convalescent phases of COVID-19. The prospective study material was composed of cDNA or gDNA derived from T cells, B-cell-depleted T cells, or PBMCs. Deeply sampled blood TCRbeta repertoires from subjects exposed to, actively infected with, or recovered from COVID-19 were included in the dataset. The repertoires were released in a freely available public database meant as a resource for research on the immune response to SARS-CoV-2. Samples came from the ongoing ImmuneRACE study (first 160 participants) plus 1,254 subjects from 6 global collaborators. Nearly every sample came with metadata listing a de-identified subject ID, COVID-19 status, age in years and sex. Where available, HLA class I and class II types were taken from metadata supplied by the sample provider and were not determined by assay-based typing.

Overall study results and their limits: Clinical and demographic metadata were provided uncurated, with the amount varying by source and participant.

This receptor was obtained from a woman between 55 and 75 years old with acute or convalescent COVID-19. In this chain, TRBV2 is recombined with TRBJ1-2; no D segment can be confidently identified. The sample comprised peripheral blood. The DNA is TGTGCCAGCAGTGAGTCCGGGGACTATGGCTACACCTTC. Protein translation: CASSESGDYGYTF. Supplemented by the reference TRBV2 and TRBJ1-2 proteins around the CDR3, the complete variable domain is EPEVTQTPSHQVTQMGQEVILRCVPISNHLYFYWYRQILGQKVEFLVSFYNNEISEKSEIFDDQFSVERPDGSNFTLKIRSTKLEDSAMYFCASSESGDYGYTFGSGTRLTVV.